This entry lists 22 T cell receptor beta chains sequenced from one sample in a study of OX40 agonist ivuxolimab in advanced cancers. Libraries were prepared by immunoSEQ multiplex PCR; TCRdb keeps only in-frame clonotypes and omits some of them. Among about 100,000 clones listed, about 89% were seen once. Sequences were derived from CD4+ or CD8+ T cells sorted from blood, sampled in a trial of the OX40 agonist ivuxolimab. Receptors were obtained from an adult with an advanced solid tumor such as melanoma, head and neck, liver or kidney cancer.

As DNA, the CDR3 is TGTGCCTCACGAGATGACCGATCGGGACGCAATCAGCCCCAGCATTTT. As protein: CASRDDRSGRNQPQHF. V and J are TRBV2 and TRBJ1-5; D is possibly TRBD1 (5 bases). Germline V CDR1 and CDR2: SNHLY, FYNNEI. V was trimmed by 11 bases and J by 2 bases, leaving 22 bases between them. The CDR3 spans 16 residues. Based on the CDR3 plus reference TRBV2 and TRBJ1-5, the full variable domain is EPEVTQTPSHQVTQMGQEVILRCVPISNHLYFYWYRQILGQKVEFLVSFYNNEISEKSEIFDDQFSVERPDGSNFTLKIRSTKLEDSAMYFCASRDDRSGRNQPQHFGDGTRLSIL.

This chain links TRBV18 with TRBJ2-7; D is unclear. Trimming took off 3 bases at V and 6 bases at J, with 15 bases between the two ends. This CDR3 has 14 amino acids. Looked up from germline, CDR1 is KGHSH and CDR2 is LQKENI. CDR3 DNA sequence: TGTGCCAGCTCACCCGCCCGGCAGTCCCTCGAGCAGTACTTC. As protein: CASSPARQSLEQYF. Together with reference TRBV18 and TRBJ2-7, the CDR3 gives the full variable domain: NAGVMQNPRHLVRRRGQEARLRCSPMKGHSHVYWYRQLPEEGLKFMVYLQKENIIDESGMPKERFSAEFPKEGPSILRIQQVVRGDSAAYFCASSPARQSLEQYFGPGTRLTVT.

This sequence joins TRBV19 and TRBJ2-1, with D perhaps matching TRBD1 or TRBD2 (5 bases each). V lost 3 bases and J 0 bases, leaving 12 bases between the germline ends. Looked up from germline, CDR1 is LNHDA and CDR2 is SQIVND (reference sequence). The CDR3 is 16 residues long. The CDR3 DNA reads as TGTGCCAGTAGTATGTACGGGGCCAGCTCCTACAATGAGCAGTTCTTC. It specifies CASSMYGASSYNEQFF.

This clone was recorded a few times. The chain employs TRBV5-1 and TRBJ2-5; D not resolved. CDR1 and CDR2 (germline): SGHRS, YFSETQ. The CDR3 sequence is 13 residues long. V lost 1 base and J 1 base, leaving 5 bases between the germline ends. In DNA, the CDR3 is TGCGCCAGCAGCTTGTTCCTCCAAGAGACCCAGTACTTC. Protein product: CASSLFLQETQYF. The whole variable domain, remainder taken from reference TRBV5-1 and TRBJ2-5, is KAGVTQTPRYLIKTRGQQVTLSCSPISGHRSVSWYQQTPGQGLQFLFEYFSETQRNKGNFPGRFSGRQFSNSRSEMNVSTLELGDSALYLCASSLFLQETQYFGPGTRLLVL.

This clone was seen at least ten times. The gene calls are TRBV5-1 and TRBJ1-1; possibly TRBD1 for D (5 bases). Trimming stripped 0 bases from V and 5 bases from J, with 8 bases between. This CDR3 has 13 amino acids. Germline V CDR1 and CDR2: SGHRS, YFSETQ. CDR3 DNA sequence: TGCGCCAGCAGCTTGGATGGGGGAACTGAAGCTTTCTTT. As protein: CASSLDGGTEAFF.

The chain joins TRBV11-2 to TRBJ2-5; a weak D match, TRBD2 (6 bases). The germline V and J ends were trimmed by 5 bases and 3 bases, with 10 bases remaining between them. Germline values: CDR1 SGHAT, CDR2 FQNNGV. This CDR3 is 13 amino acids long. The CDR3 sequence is CASSLQREETQYF. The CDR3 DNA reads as TGTGCCAGCAGCCTGCAGCGGGAAGAGACCCAGTACTTC.

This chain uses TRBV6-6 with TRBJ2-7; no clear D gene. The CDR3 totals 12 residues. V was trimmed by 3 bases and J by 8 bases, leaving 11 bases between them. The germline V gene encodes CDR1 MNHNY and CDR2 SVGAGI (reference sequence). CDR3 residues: CASSYNIEKQYF. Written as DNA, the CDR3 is TGTGCCAGCAGTTATAATATTGAGAAGCAGTACTTC.

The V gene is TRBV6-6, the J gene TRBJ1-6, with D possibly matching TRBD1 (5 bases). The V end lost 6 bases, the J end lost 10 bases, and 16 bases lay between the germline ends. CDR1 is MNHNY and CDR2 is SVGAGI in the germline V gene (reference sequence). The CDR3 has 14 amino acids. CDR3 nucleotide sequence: TGTGCCAGCAGGTGGGACTCGGGGAGGTCACCCCTCCACTTT. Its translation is CASRWDSGRSPLHF.

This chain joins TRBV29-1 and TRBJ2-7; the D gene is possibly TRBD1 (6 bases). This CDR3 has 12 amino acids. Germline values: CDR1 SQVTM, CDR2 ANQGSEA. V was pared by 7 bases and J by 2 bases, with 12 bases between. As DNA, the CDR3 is TGCAGCGCTCAACAGGGAACCTACGAGCAGTACTTC. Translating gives CSAQQGTYEQYF.

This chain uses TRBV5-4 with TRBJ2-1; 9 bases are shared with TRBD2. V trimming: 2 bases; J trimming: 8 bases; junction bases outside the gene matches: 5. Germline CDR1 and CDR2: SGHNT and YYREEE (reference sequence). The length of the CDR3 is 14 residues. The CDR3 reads CASSFVQREDEQFF. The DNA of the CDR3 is TGTGCCAGCAGCTTCGTCCAGCGGGAGGATGAGCAGTTCTTC.

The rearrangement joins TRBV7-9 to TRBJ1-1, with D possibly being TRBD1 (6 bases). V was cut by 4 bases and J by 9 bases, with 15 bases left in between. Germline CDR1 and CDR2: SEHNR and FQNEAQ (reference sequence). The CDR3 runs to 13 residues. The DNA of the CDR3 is TGTGCCAGCAGCTCCCGGGACACCAGAAAAGCTTTCTTT. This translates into CASSSRDTRKAFF. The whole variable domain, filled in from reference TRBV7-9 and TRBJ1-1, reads DTGVSQNPRHKITKRGQNVTFRCDPISEHNRLYWYRQTLGQGPEFLTYFQNEAQLEKSRLLSDRFSAERPKGSFSTLEIQRTEQGDSAMYLCASSSRDTRKAFFGQGTRLTVV.

The CDR3 sequence: CASSLQTGAGTGELFF. CDR3 nucleotides: TGCGCCAGCAGCCTACAAACAGGGGCGGGCACCGGGGAGCTGTTTTTT. The V gene is TRBV5-1, the J gene TRBJ2-2; 7 nucleotides line up with TRBD1. CDR1 is SGHRS, CDR2 YFSETQ, per germline. Germline trimming cut 4 bases from V and 4 bases from J; bases unmatched to any gene: 10. The CDR3 extends over 16 amino acids. Using reference TRBV5-1 and TRBJ2-2 for the parts outside the CDR3, the full variable domain is KAGVTQTPRYLIKTRGQQVTLSCSPISGHRSVSWYQQTPGQGLQFLFEYFSETQRNKGNFPGRFSGRQFSNSRSEMNVSTLELGDSALYLCASSLQTGAGTGELFFGEGSRLTVL.

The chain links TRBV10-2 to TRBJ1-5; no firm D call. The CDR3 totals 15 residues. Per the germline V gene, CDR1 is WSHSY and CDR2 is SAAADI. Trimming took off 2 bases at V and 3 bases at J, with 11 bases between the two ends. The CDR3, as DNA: TGCGCCAGCAGTGAGGGGTGGAGCCCCAATCAGCCCCAGCATTTT. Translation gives CASSEGWSPNQPQHF.

The CDR3 loop reads CAWSSAGGPGNEQFF. CDR3 nucleotide sequence: TGTGCCTGGAGTTCAGCGGGAGGGCCTGGTAATGAGCAGTTCTTC. The chain carries TRBV30 and TRBJ2-1; 10 bases match TRBD2. J was trimmed by 7 bases and V by 2 bases; bases with no gene match: 8. This CDR3 contains 15 residues. Germline CDR1 and CDR2: GTSNPN and SVGIG (reference sequence).

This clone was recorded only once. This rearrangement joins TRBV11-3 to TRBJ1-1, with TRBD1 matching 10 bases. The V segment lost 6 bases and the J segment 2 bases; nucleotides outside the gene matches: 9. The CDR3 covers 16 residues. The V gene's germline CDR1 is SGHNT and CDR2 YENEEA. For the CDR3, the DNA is TGTGCCAGCAGTTCGTCCCGGGACAGGGGTAACACTGAAGCTTTCTTT. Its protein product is CASSSSRDRGNTEAFF.

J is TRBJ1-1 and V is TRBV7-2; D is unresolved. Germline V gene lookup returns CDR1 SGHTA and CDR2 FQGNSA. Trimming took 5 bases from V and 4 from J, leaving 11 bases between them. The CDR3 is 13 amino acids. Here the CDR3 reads CASSLVPGTEAFF. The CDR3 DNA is TGTGCCAGCAGCCTAGTACCGGGCACTGAAGCTTTCTTT.

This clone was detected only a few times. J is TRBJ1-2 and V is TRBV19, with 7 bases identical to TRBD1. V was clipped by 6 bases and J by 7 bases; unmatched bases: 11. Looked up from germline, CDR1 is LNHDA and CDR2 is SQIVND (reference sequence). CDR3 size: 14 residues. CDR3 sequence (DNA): TGTGCCAGTAGGGACCGGGACAGCGGATTTGGCTACACCTTC. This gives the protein CASRDRDSGFGYTF. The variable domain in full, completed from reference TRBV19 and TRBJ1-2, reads DGGITQSPKYLFRKEGQNVTLSCEQNLNHDAMYWYRQDPGQGLRLIYYSQIVNDFQKGDIAEGYSVSREKKESFPLTVTSAQKNPTAFYLCASRDRDSGFGYTFGSGTRLTVV.

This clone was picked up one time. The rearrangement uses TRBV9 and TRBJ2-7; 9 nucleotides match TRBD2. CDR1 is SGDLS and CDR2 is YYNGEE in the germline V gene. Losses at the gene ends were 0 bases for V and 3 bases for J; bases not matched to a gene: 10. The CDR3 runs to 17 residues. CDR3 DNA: TGTGCCAGCAGCGTAGGCGATAGCGGGAGCGGTTTCTACGAGCAGTACTTC. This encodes CASSVGDSGSGFYEQYF.

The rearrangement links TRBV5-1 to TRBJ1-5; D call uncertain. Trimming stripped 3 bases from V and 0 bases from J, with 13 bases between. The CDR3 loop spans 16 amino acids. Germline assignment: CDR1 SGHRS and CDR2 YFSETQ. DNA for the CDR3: TGCGCCAGCAGCTCCCCCTCGGGGAATAGCAATCAGCCCCAGCATTTT. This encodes CASSSPSGNSNQPQHF. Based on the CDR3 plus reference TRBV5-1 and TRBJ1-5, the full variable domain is KAGVTQTPRYLIKTRGQQVTLSCSPISGHRSVSWYQQTPGQGLQFLFEYFSETQRNKGNFPGRFSGRQFSNSRSEMNVSTLELGDSALYLCASSSPSGNSNQPQHFGDGTRLSIL.

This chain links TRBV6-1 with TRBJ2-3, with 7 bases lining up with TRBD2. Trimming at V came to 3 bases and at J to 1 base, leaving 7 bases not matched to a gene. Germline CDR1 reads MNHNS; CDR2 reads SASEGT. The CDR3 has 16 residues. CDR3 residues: CASSELSGGGTDTQYF. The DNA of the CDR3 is TGTGCCAGCAGTGAGTTATCGGGAGGAGGCACAGATACGCAGTATTTT.

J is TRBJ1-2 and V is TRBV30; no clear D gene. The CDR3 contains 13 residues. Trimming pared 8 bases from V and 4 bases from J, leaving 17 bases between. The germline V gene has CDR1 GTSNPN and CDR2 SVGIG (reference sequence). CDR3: CAVNPPGVYGYTF. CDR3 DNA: TGTGCCGTGAATCCCCCAGGTGTCTATGGCTACACCTTC.

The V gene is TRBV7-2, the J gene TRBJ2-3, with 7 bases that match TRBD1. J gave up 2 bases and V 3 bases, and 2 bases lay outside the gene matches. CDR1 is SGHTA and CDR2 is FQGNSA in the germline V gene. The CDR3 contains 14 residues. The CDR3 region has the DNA TGTGCCAGCAGCTTGGGACAGACCACAGATACGCAGTATTTT. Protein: CASSLGQTTDTQYF.